The 21 T cell receptor beta chains below all came from one sample that was sequenced in a study of T cell changes during pregnancy in multiple sclerosis. Libraries were prepared by immunoSEQ multiplex PCR; TCRdb keeps only in-frame clonotypes and omits some of them. The sample shows fewer than 95,000 clones, approximately 90% of them seen only once. Sequenced material: peripheral blood, taken in the first trimester of pregnancy. These receptors came from a female donor in good health, enrolled as a control in a pregnancy study.

The chain's CDR3 is CASSFGQSYEQYF. CDR3 in DNA: TGTGCCAGCAGCTTCGGACAGTCCTACGAGCAGTACTTC. The chain recombines TRBV11-3 with TRBJ2-7; maybe TRBD1 (6 bases). Germline V gene lookup returns CDR1 SGHNT and CDR2 YENEEA. This CDR3 spans 13 amino acids. V was pared by 3 bases and J by 1 base, with 7 bases between.

This clone was detected only once. This sequence joins TRBV5-4 and TRBJ2-1; TRBD1 is a possible D gene (6 bases). Deletions cut 9 bases from V and 2 bases from J, with 21 bases between. The CDR3 is 16 amino acids. CDR1 SGHNT and CDR2 YYREEE come from the germline V gene (reference sequence). The CDR3 nucleotides are TGTGCCACCTCCCCACAGGGACCTGGGGCCTACAATGAGCAGTTCTTC. As protein: CATSPQGPGAYNEQFF.

The chain links TRBV5-4 to TRBJ2-3; TRBD2 agrees at 12 bases. V gave up 3 bases and J gave up 0 bases; unmatched junction bases: 2. From germline, CDR1 is SGHNT and CDR2 YYREEE (reference sequence). The CDR3 spans 16 residues. Here the CDR3 reads CASSWGLAGSTDTQYF. The CDR3 DNA reads as TGTGCCAGCAGCTGGGGACTAGCGGGTAGCACAGATACGCAGTATTTT. The variable domain in full, completed from reference TRBV5-4 and TRBJ2-3, reads ETGVTQSPTHLIKTRGQQVTLRCSSQSGHNTVSWYQQALGQGPQFIFQYYREEENGRGNFPPRFSGLQFPNYSSELNVNALELDDSALYLCASSWGLAGSTDTQYFGPGTRLTVL.

The rearrangement links TRBV10-3 to TRBJ2-1; 14 positions agree with TRBD2. The CDR3 is made up of 15 amino acids. Trimming removed 4 bases from V and 4 bases from J; junction bases left unmatched: 0. Looked up from germline, CDR1 is ENHRY and CDR2 is SYGVKD. The CDR3 sequence is CAISGTSGRYNEQFF. In DNA form, the CDR3 reads TGTGCCATCAGTGGGACTAGCGGGAGGTACAATGAGCAGTTCTTC.

The rearrangement uses TRBV19 and TRBJ1-2, with no clear D. Germline CDR1 LNHDA, CDR2 SQIVND (reference sequence). V was cut by 2 bases and J by 3 bases, with 10 bases left in between. The CDR3 runs 14 residues. The CDR3 bases are TGTGCCAGTAGTATATTAAGGAGCTACTATGGCTACACCTTC. Amino acids: CASSILRSYYGYTF.

This rearrangement joins TRBV15 to TRBJ1-4; TRBD1 is a possible D gene (5 bases). This CDR3 has 15 residues. Germline lookup yields CDR1 LNHNV and CDR2 YYDKDF (reference sequence). The ends were cut back, 4 bases at V and 6 bases at J, with 15 bases in the middle. CDR3 bases: TGTGCCACCAGCATCAGGGTTTCCAAGGATGAAAAACTGTTTTTT. It translates to CATSIRVSKDEKLFF.

The chain has TRBV4-1 and TRBJ2-1, with TRBD1 matching over 8 bases. Per germline, CDR1 MGHRA and CDR2 YSYEKL. The CDR3 length is 17 residues. V shed 4 bases, J shed 6 bases, and the junction held 14 bases outside the gene matches. CDR3 DNA: TGCGCCAGCAGCCGCATCCCGCTGGGACAGGTTGGCAATGAGCAGTTCTTC. Translation: CASSRIPLGQVGNEQFF.

This clone was detected once. The V gene is TRBV25-1, the J gene TRBJ2-7; the match to TRBD2 covers 11 bases. V was pared by 3 bases and J by 5 bases, with 6 bases of the junction left unmatched. This CDR3 region has 15 residues. CDR1 and CDR2 from the germline V gene are MGHDK and SYGVNS. CDR3 DNA sequence: TGTGCCAGCAGTGATCCCGCTAGCGGGAGGAACGAGCAGTACTTC. Protein sequence: CASSDPASGRNEQYF.

This chain links TRBV5-1 with TRBJ2-1; maybe TRBD2 (6 bases). The CDR3 is 17 residues long. Germline lookup yields CDR1 SGHRS and CDR2 YFSETQ. The ends were cut back, 4 bases at V and 7 bases at J, with 24 bases in the middle. The CDR3 is CASSLDTSPPRANEQFF. In nucleotides, the CDR3 is TGCGCCAGCAGCCTTGATACTAGCCCACCTCGGGCGAATGAGCAGTTCTTC.

The V and J genes are TRBV30 and TRBJ2-2; maybe TRBD2 (6 bases). This CDR3 is built from 13 residues. Germline lookup yields CDR1 GTSNPN and CDR2 SVGIG (reference sequence). The germline V and J ends were trimmed by 3 bases and 7 bases, with 12 bases remaining between them. This chain's CDR3 is CAWRREVYGELFF. The CDR3 coding sequence is TGTGCCTGGAGGAGGGAGGTTTACGGGGAGCTGTTTTTT. The full variable domain, rest sourced from reference TRBV30 and TRBJ2-2, is SQTIHQWPATLVQPVGSPLSLECTVEGTSNPNLYWYRQAAGRGLQLLFYSVGIGQISSEVPQNLSASRPQDRQFILSSKKLLLSDSGFYLCAWRREVYGELFFGEGSRLTVL.

This chain uses TRBV19 with TRBJ1-5; perhaps TRBD1 as D (5 bases). The V end was cut by 7 bases, the J end by 2 bases, with 9 bases between. Germline V gene data show CDR1 as LNHDA and CDR2 as SQIVND (reference sequence). The CDR3 has 13 residues. The DNA of the CDR3 is TGTGCCAGTACTGGGGCACGCAATCAGCCCCAGCATTTT. Translating it yields CASTGARNQPQHF. Variable domain in full (rest from reference TRBV19 and TRBJ1-5): DGGITQSPKYLFRKEGQNVTLSCEQNLNHDAMYWYRQDPGQGLRLIYYSQIVNDFQKGDIAEGYSVSREKKESFPLTVTSAQKNPTAFYLCASTGARNQPQHFGDGTRLSIL.

The chain joins TRBV7-9 to TRBJ2-7; TRBD2 matches 9 bases. This CDR3 comprises 15 residues. CDR1 is SEHNR, CDR2 FQNEAQ, per germline (reference sequence). V lost 5 bases to trimming and J lost 0 bases; unmatched junction nucleotides: 5. Here the CDR3 DNA reads TGTGCCAGCAGCCTCCGGACTAGCGCCTCCTACGAGCAGTACTTC. Amino acid sequence: CASSLRTSASYEQYF.

This clone was seen just once. The V and J genes are TRBV18 and TRBJ1-5; D not resolved. This CDR3 is built from 15 residues. The germline gives CDR1 KGHSH, CDR2 LQKENI. V lost 5 bases and J 6 bases, leaving 17 bases between the germline ends. This CDR3 reads CASSMTDGESQPQHF. The CDR3 region has the DNA TGTGCCAGCTCAATGACTGACGGGGAAAGTCAGCCCCAGCATTTT.

The V gene is TRBV19, the J gene TRBJ2-7, with D perhaps TRBD2 (7 bases). Between the trimmed V and J ends, which lost 3 bases and 6 bases, there was a span of 15 bases. Germline V lookup: CDR1 LNHDA, CDR2 SQIVND (reference sequence). This CDR3 spans 14 amino acids. The CDR3 DNA sequence: TGTGCCAGTAGTATTGGCGGGGGCCCGATCGAGCAGTACTTC. Translated, it gives CASSIGGGPIEQYF. Complete variable domain (other parts from reference TRBV19 and TRBJ2-7): DGGITQSPKYLFRKEGQNVTLSCEQNLNHDAMYWYRQDPGQGLRLIYYSQIVNDFQKGDIAEGYSVSREKKESFPLTVTSAQKNPTAFYLCASSIGGGPIEQYFGPGTRLTVT.

The V gene is TRBV6-5, the J gene TRBJ2-7; the match to TRBD1 covers 7 bases. The CDR3 runs to 16 residues. V lost 0 bases to trimming and J lost 2 bases; unmatched junction nucleotides: 7. Germline V gene sequence: CDR1 MNHEY, CDR2 SVGAGI. CDR3 nucleotides: TGTGCCAGCAGTTACTCGATCGGGACAGAGACCTACGAGCAGTACTTC. This gives the protein CASSYSIGTETYEQYF.

This chain uses TRBV4-1 with TRBJ2-3; D unclear. Per the germline V gene, CDR1 is MGHRA and CDR2 is YSYEKL. Trimming pared 0 bases from V and 2 bases from J, leaving 15 bases between. CDR3 size: 17 residues. Written as DNA, the CDR3 is TGCGCCAGCAGCCAAGAATCAACAGAGCCTCACACAGATACGCAGTATTTT. Translating gives CASSQESTEPHTDTQYF.

This clone was counted once. This chain connects TRBV18 to TRBJ2-3; TRBD1 matches at 12 bases. CDR1 and CDR2 (germline): KGHSH, LQKENI. The CDR3 covers 17 residues. V was clipped by 2 bases and J by 3 bases; unmatched bases: 6. This CDR3 is CASSPTGQGAWTDTQYF. Written as DNA, the CDR3 is TGTGCCAGCTCACCAACGGGACAGGGGGCATGGACAGATACGCAGTATTTT.

The chain links TRBV18 to TRBJ1-4; weak D call: TRBD1 (5 bases). The CDR3 has 13 residues. The V gene lost 3 bases and the J gene lost 15 bases, with 17 bases spanning the gap. CDR1 and CDR2 (germline): KGHSH, LQKENI. The DNA for the CDR3 is TGTGCCAGCTCACCCCTTCCGGGCAGGGCAATGTTTTTT. Its protein product is CASSPLPGRAMFF.

This clone occurred once. The J gene is TRBJ2-7, the V gene TRBV6-1; perhaps TRBD2 as D (6 bases). V dropped 6 bases and J dropped 1 base, with 16 bases sitting between them. The CDR3 is made up of 15 amino acids. CDR1 and CDR2 from the germline V gene are MNHNS and SASEGT. The CDR3 nucleotides are TGTGCCAGCAGCCCAGGGTTGGCGGGGTCCTACGAGCAGTACTTC. It translates to CASSPGLAGSYEQYF.

The gene calls are TRBV4-2 and TRBJ2-7, with D maybe TRBD2 (6 bases). V gave up 1 base and J gave up 5 bases, with 15 bases separating them. The CDR3 consists of 15 residues. Looked up from germline, CDR1 is LGHNA and CDR2 is YNFKEQ. For the CDR3, the DNA is TGTGCCAGCAGCCAAGTCCCGGGAGCTGGCGACGAGCAGTACTTC. This translates into CASSQVPGAGDEQYF.

The V and J genes are TRBV5-1 and TRBJ2-5; D gene unclear. Trimming took 4 bases from V and 4 from J, leaving 14 bases between them. Per germline, CDR1 SGHRS and CDR2 YFSETQ. This CDR3 has 14 amino acids. The CDR3 region is CASSARVSGETQYF. CDR3 nucleotide sequence: TGCGCCAGCAGCGCTAGAGTTTCGGGAGAGACCCAGTACTTC.